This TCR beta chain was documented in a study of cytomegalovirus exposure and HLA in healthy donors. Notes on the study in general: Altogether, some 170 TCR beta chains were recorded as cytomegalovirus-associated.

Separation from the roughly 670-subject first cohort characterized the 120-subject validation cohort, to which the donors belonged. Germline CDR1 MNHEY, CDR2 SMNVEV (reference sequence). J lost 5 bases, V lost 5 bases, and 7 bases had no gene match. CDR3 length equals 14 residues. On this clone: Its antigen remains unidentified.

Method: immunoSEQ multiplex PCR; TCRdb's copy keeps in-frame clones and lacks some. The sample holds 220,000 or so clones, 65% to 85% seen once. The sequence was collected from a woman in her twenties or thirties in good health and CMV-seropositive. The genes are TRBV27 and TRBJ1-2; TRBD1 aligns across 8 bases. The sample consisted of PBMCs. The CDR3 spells CASSLGTGQYGYTF. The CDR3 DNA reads TGTGCCAGCAGTCTAGGGACAGGCCAATATGGCTACACCTTC.